The rows below give T cell receptor beta chains drawn from one sample of a study of T cells after posttransplantation cyclophosphamide. Sequenced by immunoSEQ multiplex PCR; TCRdb stores in-frame clones only, minus some. Of about 52,000 clones in the sample, 90% to 95% were seen once. Sequenced sample: PBMCs. The receptors stem from a woman in her 30s in good health and a related stem cell transplant donor. The CDR3 runs from the conserved cysteine through the conserved F or W. The D gene is left open where the match is weak. For some rows the clone size is stated as once, few or many, or as a class when expanded; others skip it.

CDR3nt,CDR3aa,j_gene,d_gene,abundance,v_gene
TGTGCCAGCAGCCTAGAGGCAGCTAATGAAAAACTGTTTTTT,CASSLEAANEKLFF,TRBJ1-4,NA,NA,TRBV11-2
TGTGCCAGCAGCTTCCCCGGGACAGGGGGGGCAGAGACCCAGTACTTC,CASSFPGTGGAETQYF,TRBJ2-5,TRBD1,once,TRBV5-4
TGTGCCAGTAGTATAGAGGGAGGGACATCCTACGAGCAGTACTTC,CASSIEGGTSYEQYF,TRBJ2-7,NA,NA,TRBV19
TGTGCCAGCAGTTTATTCAGGGGGAGCCTTTACGAGCAGTACTTC,CASSLFRGSLYEQYF,TRBJ2-7,TRBD1,NA,TRBV27
TGCGCCAGCAGCATGGGACAGGGGGCCCGCGCAGATACGCAGTATTTT,CASSMGQGARADTQYF,TRBJ2-3,TRBD1,NA,TRBV5-1
TGTGCCAGCACCGTAGTACAGGCCTCCTACGAGCAGTACTTC,CASTVVQASYEQYF,TRBJ2-7,NA,NA,TRBV2
TGTGCCAGCAGCTCGGACAGGGGGCTCCAAGAGACCCAGTACTTC,CASSSDRGLQETQYF,TRBJ2-5,TRBD1,NA,TRBV5-6
TGCGCCAGCAGCCAAGATGGGACAGCCTACAATGAGCAGTTCTTC,CASSQDGTAYNEQFF,TRBJ2-1,TRBD1,NA,TRBV4-1
TGTGCCAGCAGTTACGGCAGGGGGAGCACTGAAGCTTTCTTT,CASSYGRGSTEAFF,TRBJ1-1,TRBD1,NA,TRBV6-5
TGTGCCAGCAGTGACTCGGGGGGGGCGGATACGCAGTATTTT,CASSDSGGADTQYF,TRBJ2-3,NA,NA,TRBV6-4
TGCAGCGCCGGACAGTTACTGAACACTGAAGCTTTCTTT,CSAGQLLNTEAFF,TRBJ1-1,NA,NA,TRBV29-1
TGTGCCAGCAGTCGGGGGGAAACAGGTACCCGACTGTTTTTT,CASSRGETGTRLFF,TRBJ1-4,NA,once,TRBV28
TGTGCCAGCAGCTTGTGGGGGGGACGGGGGCCCCTCCACTTT,CASSLWGGRGPLHF,TRBJ1-6,NA,NA,TRBV5-6
TGCAGTGCTAGGGCTGATAATGAGCAGTTCTTC,CSARADNEQFF,TRBJ2-1,NA,once,TRBV20-1
TGTGCCAGCAGTGGGGACAGTTTCTATGGCTACACCTTC,CASSGDSFYGYTF,TRBJ1-2,TRBD1,NA,TRBV2
TGTGCCAGTAGTATAGTGGCGGGGAATGCCAATCAGCCCCAGCATTTT,CASSIVAGNANQPQHF,TRBJ1-5,NA,NA,TRBV19
TGTGCCAGCAGTTCCACGGGACTAGCAGTGGGTTTT,CASSSTGLAVGF,TRBJ2-3,TRBD2,NA,TRBV6-6
TGTGCCAGCAGCTTGGTCCGGGGGGCTAACACCGGGGAGCTGTTTTTT,CASSLVRGANTGELFF,TRBJ2-2,NA,NA,TRBV5-5
TGCGCCAGCAGCTTGCTACAGGGTAGAGACAATGAGCAGTTCTTC,CASSLLQGRDNEQFF,TRBJ2-1,NA,NA,TRBV5-1
TGTGCCAGCAGCGGAGACCGGATGATGGCCTATGGCTACACCTTC,CASSGDRMMAYGYTF,TRBJ1-2,NA,NA,TRBV6-5
TGTGCCAGTAGAACCGTCCAACTCGGTGGCAATCAGCCCCAGCATTTT,CASRTVQLGGNQPQHF,TRBJ1-5,NA,NA,TRBV19
TGTGCCAGCAGCGTTAGTAGCGGGCAAGAGACCCAGTACTTC,CASSVSSGQETQYF,TRBJ2-5,TRBD2,NA,TRBV9
TGTGCCAGCAGTTTGACAGGGGGAGGAATGAGCTATGGCTACACCTTC,CASSLTGGGMSYGYTF,TRBJ1-2,TRBD1,once,TRBV28
TGTGCCAGCAAAGGGGAGGATTCACCCCTCCACTTT,CASKGEDSPLHF,TRBJ1-6,NA,NA,TRBV2
TGTGCCAGCAGTTGGGGGGGTTCTGGAAACACCATATATTTT,CASSWGGSGNTIYF,TRBJ1-3,NA,NA,TRBV6-6